Below are 20 T cell receptor beta chains sequenced from a single sample in a study of molecular identifiers for immune sequencing clone quantification. TCRdb reanalysed the PCR reads using MiXCR and keeps one entry per CDR3 protein. The sample records fewer than 350,000 distinct CDR3 sequences, about a quarter being singletons. Material for sequencing was naive CD8+ T cells from blood, with Jurkat cell RNA spiked in. Documented subset: FACS-sorted CD8+CD4-CCR7+CD45RA+ naive T cells. Every receptor here comes from a human donor in good health. Some libraries in this study had Jurkat cell RNA spiked in.

This clonotype appeared a few times. This chain connects TRBV6-6 to TRBJ1-1; 7 nucleotides align to TRBD1. There are 16 residues in the CDR3. Trimming at V came to 6 bases and at J to 0 bases, leaving 10 bases not matched to a gene. CDR1 is MNHNY and CDR2 is SVGAGI in the germline V gene (reference sequence). Written as DNA, the CDR3 is TGTGCCAGCAGGGGGACAGAAATACACATGAACACTGAAGCTTTCTTT. It encodes CASRGTEIHMNTEAFF.

This clonotype was observed at least ten times. The chain is built from TRBV5-1 and TRBJ2-2, with no clear D. CDR3 length: 13 residues. CDR1 and CDR2 (germline): SGHRS, YFSETQ. With 0 bases removed from V and 2 bases from J, the gap between germline ends came to 2 bases. CDR3 bases: TGCGCCAGCAGCTTGGCAAACACCGGGGAGCTGTTTTTT. This codes for CASSLANTGELFF.

The V call is TRBV27, the J call TRBJ2-2; TRBD1 is a possible D gene (5 bases). This CDR3 contains 16 residues. V gave up 5 bases and J gave up 3 bases, with 16 bases separating them. Germline CDR1 is MNHEY and CDR2 is SMNVEV (reference sequence). The CDR3 DNA reads as TGTGCCAGCAGTGCCCTCTCCCCCAGGGACACCGGGGAGCTGTTTTTT. Translating it yields CASSALSPRDTGELFF.

As for this clonotype: Being one base from a much bigger clone, this may be a read error. The conserved phenylalanine or tryptophan is not found at the CDR3 terminus, so this likely reflects a read error. This chain uses TRBV29-1 with TRBJ1-1; the match to TRBD1 covers 10 bases. The junction had 8 bases not matched to a gene; V was cut back by 4 bases and J by 3 bases. Germline V lookup: CDR1 SQVTM, CDR2 ANQGSEA. CDR3 length equals 15 residues. CDR3: CSVAKGQGSHTEAFL. CDR3 nucleotides: TGCAGCGTTGCGAAGGGACAGGGGTCACACACTGAAGCTTTCCTT.

This clonotype showed up just once. This sequence may be a read error, since a much larger clone differs from it by one base. The chain joins TRBV9 to TRBJ2-3; TRBD2 matches at 9 bases. The CDR3 loop spans 15 amino acids. CDR1 SGDLS and CDR2 YYNGEE come from the germline V gene. V lost 3 bases to trimming and J lost 4 bases; unmatched junction nucleotides: 6. The CDR3: CASSATSGNADTQYF. DNA for the CDR3: TGTGCCAGCAGCGCGACTAGCGGCAACGCAGATACGCAGTATTTT.

This clonotype was observed many times. The chain recombines TRBV7-9 with TRBJ2-7; TRBD1 agrees at 12 bases. V was clipped by 2 bases and J by 6 bases; unmatched bases: 8. Germline V CDR1 and CDR2: SEHNR, FQNEAQ (reference sequence). The CDR3 consists of 16 residues. DNA for the CDR3: TGTGCCAGCAGCTTACTCCCGGGACAGGGGGCGGGCGAGCAGTACTTC. Protein sequence: CASSLLPGQGAGEQYF.

The J gene is TRBJ2-3, the V gene TRBV9; D possibly uses TRBD1 or TRBD2 (5 bases each). This CDR3 is 19 amino acids long. Germline V CDR1 and CDR2: SGDLS, YYNGEE. Trimming took off 0 bases at V and 2 bases at J, with 22 bases between the two ends. CDR3 nucleotides: TGTGCCAGCAGCGTAGCTACCTCTGAGGGACCGATTCTCACAGATACGCAGTATTTT. It translates to CASSVATSEGPILTDTQYF.

This clonotype was counted many times. This chain uses TRBV30 with TRBJ1-1; D is unresolved. V was trimmed by 3 bases and J by 5 bases, leaving 10 bases between them. The CDR3 covers 12 residues. Germline V gene lookup returns CDR1 GTSNPN and CDR2 SVGIG (reference sequence). CDR3 region: CAWRLGRTEAFF. The DNA for the CDR3 is TGTGCCTGGAGATTAGGCAGAACTGAAGCTTTCTTT. Drawing the rest from reference TRBV30 and TRBJ1-1, the complete variable domain is SQTIHQWPATLVQPVGSPLSLECTVEGTSNPNLYWYRQAAGRGLQLLFYSVGIGQISSEVPQNLSASRPQDRQFILSSKKLLLSDSGFYLCAWRLGRTEAFFGQGTRLTVV.

Details on this clonotype: This clone may be a read error of a much larger clone one base away. No conserved phenylalanine or tryptophan is present at the end of the CDR3, so a read error is the likely explanation. The chain is built from TRBV7-9 and TRBJ2-4; the D is unclear. The CDR3 totals 15 residues. CDR1 and CDR2 (germline): SEHNR, FQNEAQ (reference sequence). V was pared by 0 bases and J by 8 bases, with 14 bases between. The CDR3 spells CASSLAISYQDIQYS. CDR3 sequence (DNA): TGTGCCAGCAGCTTAGCGATTTCCTACCAAGACATTCAGTACTCC.

This clonotype was picked up one time. The chain joins TRBV5-6 to TRBJ2-3; D perhaps matches TRBD2 (6 bases). This CDR3 is 16 amino acids long. The V gene lost 0 bases and the J gene lost 0 bases, with 11 bases spanning the gap. Per the germline V gene, CDR1 is SGHDT and CDR2 is YYEEEE. CDR3 loop: CASSLGGVGSTDTQYF. CDR3 DNA sequence: TGTGCCAGCAGCTTGGGGGGGGTGGGGAGCACAGATACGCAGTATTTT.

This clonotype was counted many times. The V and J genes are TRBV29-1 and TRBJ2-2; D ambiguous. This CDR3 is 12 amino acids long. V lost 5 bases and J 4 bases, leaving 8 bases between the germline ends. The germline V gene has CDR1 SQVTM and CDR2 ANQGSEA. The CDR3 bases are TGCAGCGTTTTATGGTCCACCGGGGAGCTGTTTTTT. This encodes CSVLWSTGELFF.

This clonotype was detected ten times or more. V and J are TRBV28 and TRBJ1-5; a possible D gene is TRBD1 (5 bases). V was trimmed by 5 bases and J by 0 bases, leaving 14 bases between them. CDR1 is MDHEN and CDR2 is SYDVKM in the germline V gene. The CDR3 loop spans 16 amino acids. Written as DNA, the CDR3 is TGTGCCAGCAGTCTCGGGACCGACAGTAGCAATCAGCCCCAGCATTTT. This codes for CASSLGTDSSNQPQHF.

This sequence joins TRBV7-9 and TRBJ2-7; 10 bases are shared with TRBD2. V dropped 5 bases and J dropped 0; count of bases not matched to a gene: 4. Germline V CDR1 and CDR2: SEHNR, FQNEAQ (reference sequence). The CDR3 covers 15 residues. CDR3 in amino acids: CASSPTSGDSYEQYF. The CDR3 DNA is TGTGCCAGCAGCCCCACTAGCGGGGACTCCTACGAGCAGTACTTC.

The rearrangement uses TRBV28 and TRBJ2-1, with 8 positions matching TRBD2. With V trimmed by 7 bases and J by 6 bases, 14 bases remained unmatched. Germline-derived CDR1 and CDR2 are MDHEN and SYDVKM. CDR3 size: 16 residues. The CDR3: CASNFRGGGTGNEQFF. CDR3 DNA sequence: TGTGCCAGCAATTTTCGGGGGGGAGGTACGGGCAATGAGCAGTTCTTC.

This clonotype has more than one count but fewer than ten. The chain couples TRBV20-1 to TRBJ2-7; D call uncertain. V gave up 4 bases and J gave up 1 base, with 11 bases separating them. The germline gives CDR1 DFQATT, CDR2 SNEGSKA (reference sequence). CDR3 size: 13 residues. Here the CDR3 reads CSAKDLSSYEQYF. In DNA form, the CDR3 reads TGCAGTGCTAAGGATCTGTCATCCTACGAGCAGTACTTC.

This clonotype has only a few counts. The rearrangement links TRBV11-2 to TRBJ2-3, with TRBD2 identical over 13 bases. The germline CDR1 and CDR2 sequences are SGHAT and FQNNGV. After removal of 6 bases from V and 4 bases from J, the junction contained 7 bases not matched to a gene. This CDR3 has 16 residues. The chain's CDR3 is CASSYGLAGVADTQYF. CDR3 sequence (DNA): TGTGCCAGCAGTTACGGACTAGCGGGAGTGGCAGATACGCAGTATTTT.

This clonotype has ten or more counts. This chain links TRBV12-3 or TRBV12-4 with TRBJ2-3, with 9 nucleotides matching TRBD2. This CDR3 has 15 residues. Losses at the gene ends were 8 bases for V and 4 bases for J; bases not matched to a gene: 10. This CDR3 is CASGRGSGSADTQYF. The CDR3 region has the DNA TGTGCCAGCGGTCGAGGTAGCGGGAGTGCAGATACGCAGTATTTT.

This clonotype was seen many times. In nucleotides, the CDR3 is TGTGCCAGCAGTTTCCCTTTGACAGGACCTCTAGCAACTAATGAAAAACTGTTTTTT. Protein product: CASSFPLTGPLATNEKLFF. V and J are TRBV28 and TRBJ1-4; perhaps TRBD1 as D (6 bases). Germline V gives CDR1 MDHEN, CDR2 SYDVKM. The CDR3 length is 19 residues. V gave up 3 bases and J gave up 0 bases, with 20 bases separating them.

The chain employs TRBV7-9 and TRBJ2-7; D possibly uses TRBD1 or TRBD2 (5 bases each). V was trimmed by 5 bases and J by 3 bases, leaving 17 bases between them. Germline CDR1 and CDR2: SEHNR and FQNEAQ (reference sequence). The CDR3 runs 15 residues. CDR3 in DNA: TGTGCCAGCAGCGCAACCGGGACGCCCGACTACGAGCAGTACTTC. Translation gives CASSATGTPDYEQYF. The full variable domain, rest sourced from reference TRBV7-9 and TRBJ2-7, is DTGVSQNPRHKITKRGQNVTFRCDPISEHNRLYWYRQTLGQGPEFLTYFQNEAQLEKSRLLSDRFSAERPKGSFSTLEIQRTEQGDSAMYLCASSATGTPDYEQYFGPGTRLTVT.

As regards this clonotype: Mismatch with germline at one junction end may stem from a read error. The chain combines TRBV29-1 with TRBJ2-1, with a possible D match to TRBD2 (5 bases). Germline CDR1 is SQVTM and CDR2 is ANQGSEA. This CDR3 has 13 residues. The CDR3 reads CSVAGDNINKQFF. As DNA, the CDR3 is TGTAGCGTTGCCGGTGACAATATTAATAAGCAGTTCTTC.